Listed here is a single T cell receptor beta chain. Its antigen is not identified. This sample was included in a study of T cell responses to AZD1222 COVID-19 vaccine. Study outcomes and limitations: Regions 160-218 and 743-854 dominated among vaccine-associated CD4 TCRs spanning spike.

Germline V gene lookup returns CDR1 MRHNA and CDR2 SNTAGT. The V and J ends lost 6 bases and 7 bases, in that order; junction bases with no gene match: 9. The CDR3 runs to 15 residues. Using immunoSEQ multiplex PCR, the repertoire was profiled, and TCRdb retains in-frame clones only, with some absent. The table shows 45,000 to 55,000 clones, with around 85% occurring only once. Source: peripheral blood, taken on day 0 of MenACWY control vaccination. The chain has TRBV6-4 and TRBJ2-1, with 10 bases fitting TRBD1. The sequence derives from an adult in good health. CDR3 bases: TGTGCCAGCAGCGCCGGACAGGGGGAGACTAATGAGCAGTTCTTC. Translating gives CASSAGQGETNEQFF.